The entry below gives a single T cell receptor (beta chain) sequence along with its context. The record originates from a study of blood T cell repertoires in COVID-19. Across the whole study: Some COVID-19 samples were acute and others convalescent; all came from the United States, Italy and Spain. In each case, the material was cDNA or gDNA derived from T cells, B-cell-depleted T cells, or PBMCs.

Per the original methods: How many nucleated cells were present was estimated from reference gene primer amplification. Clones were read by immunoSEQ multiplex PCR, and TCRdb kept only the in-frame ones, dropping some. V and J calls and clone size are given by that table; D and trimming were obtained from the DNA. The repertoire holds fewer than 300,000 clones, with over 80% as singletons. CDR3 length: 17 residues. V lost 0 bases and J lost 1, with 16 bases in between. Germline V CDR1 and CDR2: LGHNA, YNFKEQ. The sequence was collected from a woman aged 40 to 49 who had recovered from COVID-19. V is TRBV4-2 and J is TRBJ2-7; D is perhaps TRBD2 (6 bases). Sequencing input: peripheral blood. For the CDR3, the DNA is TGTGCCAGCAGCCAAGATAGGCGGGGAGCGGCGTCCTACGAGCAGTACTTC. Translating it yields CASSQDRRGAASYEQYF.